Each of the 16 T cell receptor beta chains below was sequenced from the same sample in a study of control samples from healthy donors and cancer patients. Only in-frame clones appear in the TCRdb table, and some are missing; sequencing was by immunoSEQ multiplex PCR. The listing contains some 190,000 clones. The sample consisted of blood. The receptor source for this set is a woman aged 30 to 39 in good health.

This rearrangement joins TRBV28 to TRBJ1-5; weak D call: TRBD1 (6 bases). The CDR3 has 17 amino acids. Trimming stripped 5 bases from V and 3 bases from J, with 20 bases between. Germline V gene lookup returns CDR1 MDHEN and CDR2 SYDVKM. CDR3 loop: CASSTLRGASNNQPQHF. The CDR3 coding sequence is TGTGCCAGCAGTACCCTGAGGGGGGCAAGTAACAATCAGCCCCAGCATTTT.

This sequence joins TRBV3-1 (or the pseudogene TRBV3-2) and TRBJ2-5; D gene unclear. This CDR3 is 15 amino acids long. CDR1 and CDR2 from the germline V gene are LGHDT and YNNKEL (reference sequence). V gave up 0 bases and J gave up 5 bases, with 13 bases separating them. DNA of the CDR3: TGTGCCAGCAGCCAAGATATTCCAGGATTGGAGACCCAGTACTTC. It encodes CASSQDIPGLETQYF.

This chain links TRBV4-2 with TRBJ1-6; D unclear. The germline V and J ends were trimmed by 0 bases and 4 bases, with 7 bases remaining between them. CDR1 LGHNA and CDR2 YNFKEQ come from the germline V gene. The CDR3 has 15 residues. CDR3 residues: CASSQEESYNSPLHF. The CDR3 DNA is TGTGCCAGCAGCCAAGAGGAGAGTTATAATTCACCCCTCCACTTT.

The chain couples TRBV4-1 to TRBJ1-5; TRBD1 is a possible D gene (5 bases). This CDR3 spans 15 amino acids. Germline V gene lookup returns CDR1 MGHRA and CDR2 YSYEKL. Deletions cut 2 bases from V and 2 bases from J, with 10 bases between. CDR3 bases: TGCGCCAGCAGCCAACCGACAGCGGGCAATCAGCCCCAGCATTTT. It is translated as CASSQPTAGNQPQHF.

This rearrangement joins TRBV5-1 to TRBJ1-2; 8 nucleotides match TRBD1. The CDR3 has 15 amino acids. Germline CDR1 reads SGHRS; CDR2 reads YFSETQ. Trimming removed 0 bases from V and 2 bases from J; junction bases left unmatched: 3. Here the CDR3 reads CASSLAAGGNYGYTF. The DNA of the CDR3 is TGCGCCAGCAGCTTGGCGGCAGGGGGCAACTATGGCTACACCTTC.

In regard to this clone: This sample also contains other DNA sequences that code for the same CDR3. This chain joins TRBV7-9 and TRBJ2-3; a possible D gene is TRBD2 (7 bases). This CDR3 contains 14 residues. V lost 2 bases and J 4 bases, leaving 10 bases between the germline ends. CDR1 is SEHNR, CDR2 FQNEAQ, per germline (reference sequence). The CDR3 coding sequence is TGTGCCAGCAGCTTAACGGGGGGCGCAGATACGCAGTATTTT. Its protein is CASSLTGGADTQYF.

For the CDR3, the DNA is TGCAGCGTTGTATGGGCAGGGACGATCACTGAAGCTTTCTTT. As protein: CSVVWAGTITEAFF. The V and J genes are TRBV29-1 and TRBJ1-1, with D perhaps matching TRBD1 (5 bases). The CDR3 runs 14 residues. Trimming removed 4 bases from V and 4 bases from J, with 16 bases in between. Germline CDR1 reads SQVTM; CDR2 reads ANQGSEA.

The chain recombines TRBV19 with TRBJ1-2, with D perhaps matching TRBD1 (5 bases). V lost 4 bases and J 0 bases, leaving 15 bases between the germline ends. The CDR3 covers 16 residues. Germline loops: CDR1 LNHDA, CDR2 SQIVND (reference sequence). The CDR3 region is CASSNPRGVANYGYTF. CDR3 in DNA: TGTGCCAGTAGTAACCCCCGAGGGGTTGCTAACTATGGCTACACCTTC.

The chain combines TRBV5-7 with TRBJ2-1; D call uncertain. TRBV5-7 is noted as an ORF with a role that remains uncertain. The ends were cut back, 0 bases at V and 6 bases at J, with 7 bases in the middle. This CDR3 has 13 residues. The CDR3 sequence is CASSLDGINEQFF. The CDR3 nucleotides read TGTGCCAGCAGCTTGGACGGAATCAATGAGCAGTTCTTC.

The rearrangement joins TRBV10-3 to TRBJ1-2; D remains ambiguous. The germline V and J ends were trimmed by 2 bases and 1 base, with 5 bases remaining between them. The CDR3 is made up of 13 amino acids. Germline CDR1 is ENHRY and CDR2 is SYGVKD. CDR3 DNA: TGTGCCATCAGTGAGGAGGGTAACTATGGCTACACCTTC. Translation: CAISEEGNYGYTF.

CDR3 sequence reads: CATSDLDRGTYEQYF. In DNA form, the CDR3 reads TGTGCCACCAGTGATTTGGACAGGGGGACCTACGAGCAGTACTTC. The V gene is TRBV24-1, the J gene TRBJ2-7; 9 bases map to TRBD1. J gave up 2 bases and V 0 bases, and 1 base lay outside the gene matches. The CDR3 has 15 amino acids. Germline V gene sequence: CDR1 KGHDR, CDR2 SFDVKD.

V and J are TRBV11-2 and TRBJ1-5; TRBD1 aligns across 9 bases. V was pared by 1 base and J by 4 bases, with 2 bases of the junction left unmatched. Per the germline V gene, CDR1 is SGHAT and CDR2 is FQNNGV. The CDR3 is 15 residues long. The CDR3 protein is CASSLGTGANQPQHF. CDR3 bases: TGTGCCAGCAGCTTAGGGACAGGGGCTAATCAGCCCCAGCATTTT.

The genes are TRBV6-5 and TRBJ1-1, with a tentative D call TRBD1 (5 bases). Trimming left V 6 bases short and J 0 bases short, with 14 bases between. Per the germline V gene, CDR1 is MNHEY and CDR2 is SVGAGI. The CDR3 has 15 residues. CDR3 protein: CASSLEGFMNTEAFF. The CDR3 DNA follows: TGTGCCAGCAGCTTAGAGGGGTTCATGAACACTGAAGCTTTCTTT.

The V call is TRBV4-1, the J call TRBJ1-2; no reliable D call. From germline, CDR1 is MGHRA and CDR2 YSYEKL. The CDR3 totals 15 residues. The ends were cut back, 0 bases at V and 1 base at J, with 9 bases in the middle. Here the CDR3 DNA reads TGCGCCAGCAGCCAAGAAGACCCTCGTAACTATGGCTACACCTTC. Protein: CASSQEDPRNYGYTF.

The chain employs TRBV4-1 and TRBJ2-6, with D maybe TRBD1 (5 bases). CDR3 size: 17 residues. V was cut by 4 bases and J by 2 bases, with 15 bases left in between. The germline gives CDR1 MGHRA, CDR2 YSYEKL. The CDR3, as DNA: TGCGCCAGCAGCCTTCCCCAGGGTTCGCCTGGGGCCAACGTCCTGACTTTC. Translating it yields CASSLPQGSPGANVLTF.

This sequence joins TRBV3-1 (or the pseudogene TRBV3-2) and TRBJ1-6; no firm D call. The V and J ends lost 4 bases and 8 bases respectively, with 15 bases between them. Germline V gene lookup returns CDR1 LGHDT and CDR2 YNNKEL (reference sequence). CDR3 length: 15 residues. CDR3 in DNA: TGTGCCAGCAGCCCCGGACGGGGTGCGGATTCACCCCTCCACTTT. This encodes CASSPGRGADSPLHF.